This T cell receptor beta chain was documented in a study of shared clonotypes between healthy human individuals. The study's findings and limits: It was only blood that was sampled, and tissue repertoires likely differ. It was the few donors that limited the genetic and exposure-history diversity represented.

Regarding this clone: The antigen remains unidentified.

The CDR3 covers 15 residues. The V gene's germline CDR1 is SGHTA and CDR2 FQGNSA. Trimming pared 0 bases from V and 4 bases from J, leaving 12 bases between. A CD45RA-negative memory subset and a CD45RA+ naive subset were separated from the CD4+ cells. Several immunoSEQ 96-well plates shared each subset's DNA, each plate a replicate. Sequencing used immunoSEQ multiplex PCR; TCRdb keeps in-frame clones, though not all of them. The sample contains roughly 2.2 million clones, 85% to 95% of which appear only once. The rearrangement links TRBV7-2 to TRBJ1-2; possibly TRBD1 for D (5 bases). The source material was naive CD4+ T cells from PBMCs. Regarding subset: CD45RA+ positively selected. The TCR was taken from a man younger than 35 in good health. Some clones in this sample may be carry-over from other donors' samples. The CDR3 sequence is CASSLAPGSSYGYTF. The CDR3 DNA is TGTGCCAGCAGCTTAGCGCCAGGGTCGAGCTATGGCTACACCTTC. Full variable domain (rest looked up from reference TRBV7-2 and TRBJ1-2): GAGVSQSPSNKVTEKGKDVELRCDPISGHTALYWYRQSLGQGLEFLIYFQGNSAPDKSGLPSDRFSAERTGGSVSTLTIQRTQQEDSAVYLCASSLAPGSSYGYTFGSGTRLTVV.